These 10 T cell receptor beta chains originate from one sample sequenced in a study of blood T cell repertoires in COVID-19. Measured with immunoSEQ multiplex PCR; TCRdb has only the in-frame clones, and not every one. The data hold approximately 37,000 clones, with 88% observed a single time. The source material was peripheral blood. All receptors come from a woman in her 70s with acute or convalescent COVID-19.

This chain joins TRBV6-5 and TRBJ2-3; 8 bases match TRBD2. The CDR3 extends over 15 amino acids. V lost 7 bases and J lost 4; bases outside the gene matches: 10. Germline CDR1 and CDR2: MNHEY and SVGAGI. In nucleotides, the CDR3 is TGTGCCAGCACCACCCTCGGGGGGGGATCAGATACGCAGTATTTT. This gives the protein CASTTLGGGSDTQYF.

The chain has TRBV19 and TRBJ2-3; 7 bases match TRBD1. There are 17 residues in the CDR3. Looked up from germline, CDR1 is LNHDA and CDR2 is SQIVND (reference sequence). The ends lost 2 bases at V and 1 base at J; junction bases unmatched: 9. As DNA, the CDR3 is TGTGCCAGTAGTATAAAAACAGGGGCTCGGGGCACAGATACGCAGTATTTT. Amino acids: CASSIKTGARGTDTQYF.

The CDR3 DNA sequence: TGTGCCAGCAGCCGGCTCCGACAGGGCGGGGACTATGGCTACACCTTC. Its translation: CASSRLRQGGDYGYTF. The chain recombines TRBV13 with TRBJ1-2; TRBD1 matches at 7 bases. The V gene end was trimmed by 5 bases and the J gene end by 3 bases; junction bases not matched to a gene: 12. Germline lookup yields CDR1 PRHDT and CDR2 FYEKMQ (reference sequence). This CDR3 has 16 amino acids.

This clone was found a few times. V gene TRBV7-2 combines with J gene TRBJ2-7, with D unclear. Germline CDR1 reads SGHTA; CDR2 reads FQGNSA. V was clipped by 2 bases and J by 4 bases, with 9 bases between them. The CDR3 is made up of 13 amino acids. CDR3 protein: CASSLNTEYEQYV. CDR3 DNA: TGTGCCAGCAGCTTAAATACAGAGTACGAGCAGTACGTC.

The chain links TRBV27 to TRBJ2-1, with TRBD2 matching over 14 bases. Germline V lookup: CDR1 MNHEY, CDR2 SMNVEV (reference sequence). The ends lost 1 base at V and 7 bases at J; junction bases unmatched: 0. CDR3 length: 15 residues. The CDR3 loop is CASSLWTSGGNEQFF. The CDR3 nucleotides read TGTGCCAGCAGTTTATGGACTAGCGGGGGGAATGAGCAGTTCTTC.

The CDR3 DNA follows: TGTGCCAGCAGCCAAAGGACAGGTACAGATACGCAGTATTTT. Residues: CASSQRTGTDTQYF. The chain couples TRBV3-1 (or the pseudogene TRBV3-2) to TRBJ2-3; 7 bases line up with TRBD1. The CDR3 runs 14 residues. V lost 2 bases, J lost 3 bases, and 2 bases stayed unmatched. The V gene's germline CDR1 is LGHDT and CDR2 YNNKEL (reference sequence).

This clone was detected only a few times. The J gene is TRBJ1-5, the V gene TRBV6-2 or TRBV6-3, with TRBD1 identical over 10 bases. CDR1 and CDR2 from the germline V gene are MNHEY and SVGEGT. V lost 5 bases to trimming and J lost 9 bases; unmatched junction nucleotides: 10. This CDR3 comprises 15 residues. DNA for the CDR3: TGTGCCAGCAGTAGAACCGGGACAGGGGATAGGCCCCAGCATTTT. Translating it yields CASSRTGTGDRPQHF.

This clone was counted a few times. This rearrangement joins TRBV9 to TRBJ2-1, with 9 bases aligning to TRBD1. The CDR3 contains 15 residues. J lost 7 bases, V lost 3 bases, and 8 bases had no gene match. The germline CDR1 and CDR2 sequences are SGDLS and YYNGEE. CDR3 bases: TGTGCCAGCAGCGCGGGACAGGGACGGGGAAATGAGCAGTTCTTC. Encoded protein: CASSAGQGRGNEQFF.

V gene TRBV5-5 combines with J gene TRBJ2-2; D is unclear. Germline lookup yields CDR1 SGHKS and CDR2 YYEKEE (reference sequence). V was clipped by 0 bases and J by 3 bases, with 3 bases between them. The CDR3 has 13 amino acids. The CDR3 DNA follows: TGTGCCAGCAGCTTGGCGGACACCGGGGAGCTGTTTTTT. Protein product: CASSLADTGELFF.

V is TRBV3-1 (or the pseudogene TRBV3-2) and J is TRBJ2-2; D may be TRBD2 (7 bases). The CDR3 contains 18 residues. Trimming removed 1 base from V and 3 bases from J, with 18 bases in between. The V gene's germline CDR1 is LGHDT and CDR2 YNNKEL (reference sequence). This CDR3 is CASSQVLYGGRDTGELFF. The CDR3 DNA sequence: TGTGCCAGCAGCCAAGTTCTGTACGGGGGGCGGGACACCGGGGAGCTGTTTTTT.